These 27 T cell receptor beta chains share one sample of origin, sequenced in a study of blood T cell repertoires in COVID-19. TCRdb's table, derived via immunoSEQ multiplex PCR, lists solely in-frame clones and lacks some. The sample lists about 210,000 clones; approximately 84% were seen once. The sequencing input was peripheral blood. Receptor source: a woman in her fifties or sixties with active or convalescent COVID-19.

This chain connects TRBV7-6 to TRBJ2-3; tentative D call: TRBD1 (6 bases). V was trimmed by 5 bases and J by 0 bases, leaving 15 bases between them. CDR3 length: 16 residues. The germline V gene encodes CDR1 SGHVS and CDR2 FNYEAQ. As DNA, the CDR3 is TGTGCCAGCAGCACAAACAGGGTCTCTAGCACAGATACGCAGTATTTT. It specifies CASSTNRVSSTDTQYF.

V is TRBV28 and J is TRBJ2-7; 9 nucleotides align to TRBD2. The trim removed 4 bases at V and 4 bases at J, leaving 8 bases unmatched. The CDR3 length is 15 residues. In germline, CDR1 is MDHEN, CDR2 SYDVKM. The CDR3 region is CASSSLAGSGYEQYF. CDR3 nucleotide sequence: TGTGCCAGCAGTTCCCTAGCGGGGAGTGGATACGAGCAGTACTTC. The variable domain in full, completed from reference TRBV28 and TRBJ2-7, reads DVKVTQSSRYLVKRTGEKVFLECVQDMDHENMFWYRQDPGLGLRLIYFSYDVKMKEKGDIPEGYSVSREKKERFSLILESASTNQTSMYLCASSSLAGSGYEQYFGPGTRLTVT.

This chain connects TRBV30 to TRBJ1-4, with D possibly matching TRBD1 (5 bases). The V and J ends lost 2 bases and 3 bases respectively, with 13 bases between them. The CDR3 contains 15 residues. Germline V CDR1 and CDR2: GTSNPN, SVGIG (reference sequence). CDR3 sequence (DNA): TGTGCCTGGAGTCCGACAGCTTATCCTAATGAAAAACTGTTTTTT. It yields the protein CAWSPTAYPNEKLFF.

The genes are TRBV13 and TRBJ1-5; tentatively, D is TRBD1 (5 bases). The germline V gene encodes CDR1 PRHDT and CDR2 FYEKMQ (reference sequence). V was shortened by 5 bases and J by 5 bases, with 7 bases between the two germline ends. CDR3 length: 12 residues. As DNA, the CDR3 is TGTGCCAGCAGCATCAGGGATCAGCCCCAGCATTTT. This codes for CASSIRDQPQHF.

V and J are TRBV3-1 (or the pseudogene TRBV3-2) and TRBJ2-1; D is possibly TRBD1 (5 bases). Between the trimmed V and J ends, which lost 1 base and 4 bases, there was a span of 8 bases. The CDR3 is made up of 14 amino acids. Germline V gene lookup returns CDR1 LGHDT and CDR2 YNNKEL (reference sequence). CDR3 protein: CASSQADSYNEQFF. For the CDR3, the DNA is TGTGCCAGCAGCCAAGCCGACAGTTACAATGAGCAGTTCTTC.

This clone was seen once. The chain employs TRBV10-3 and TRBJ2-1; TRBD2 matches 10 bases. The CDR3 has 15 amino acids. Germline V lookup: CDR1 ENHRY, CDR2 SYGVKD. The V and J ends lost 7 bases and 3 bases, in that order; junction bases with no gene match: 6. CDR3 coding DNA: TGTGCCATCAAGGCTAGCGGGGGTTACTACAATGAGCAGTTCTTC. Translation: CAIKASGGYYNEQFF.

V gene TRBV20-1 combines with J gene TRBJ2-1; D is unclear. This CDR3 spans 10 amino acids. V lost 2 bases and J lost 9, with 5 bases in between. The germline V gene has CDR1 DFQATT and CDR2 SNEGSKA (reference sequence). DNA for the CDR3: TGCAGTGCTAGAAGCCCTGAGCAGTTCTTC. Translating gives CSARSPEQFF.

This rearrangement joins TRBV4-1 to TRBJ1-6, with D unclear. CDR3 length equals 16 residues. V lost 1 base, J lost 5 bases, and 12 bases lay in between. Per germline, CDR1 MGHRA and CDR2 YSYEKL. The CDR3 DNA reads as TGCGCCAGCAGCCAAGTATTACAGATCAATAATTCACCCCTCCACTTT. This sequence encodes CASSQVLQINNSPLHF.

This chain connects TRBV18 to TRBJ1-4; D is undetermined. The CDR3 sequence is 13 residues long. Trimming took off 3 bases at V and 5 bases at J, with 7 bases between the two ends. Per germline, CDR1 KGHSH and CDR2 LQKENI. CDR3 sequence reads: CASSPVLNEKLFF. In DNA, the CDR3 is TGTGCCAGCTCACCCGTCCTCAATGAAAAACTGTTTTTT.

The chain has TRBV3-1 (or the pseudogene TRBV3-2) and TRBJ2-2; 10 bases align to TRBD2. The CDR3 contains 14 residues. Germline V gene data show CDR1 as LGHDT and CDR2 as YNNKEL (reference sequence). The ends lost 8 bases at V and 5 bases at J; junction bases unmatched: 5. Written as DNA, the CDR3 is TGTGCCAGCCACCTAGCGGGAGTGACCGGGGAGCTGTTTTTT. Encoded protein: CASHLAGVTGELFF.

The chain is built from TRBV6-5 and TRBJ2-1; possibly TRBD2 for D (5 bases). The CDR3 runs to 11 residues. V dropped 6 bases and J dropped 6 bases, with 6 bases sitting between them. Germline CDR1 and CDR2: MNHEY and SVGAGI. CDR3 DNA: TGTGCCAGCAGCCGGGGCAATGAGCAGTTCTTC. Amino acid sequence: CASSRGNEQFF.

This chain's CDR3 is CASSHADRDSGNTIYF. For the CDR3, the DNA is TGTGCCAGTAGTCACGCAGACAGGGACTCTGGAAACACCATATATTTT. The V call is TRBV19, the J call TRBJ1-3; 7 bases agree with TRBD1. This CDR3 is 16 amino acids long. Trimming at V came to 5 bases and at J to 0 bases, leaving 7 bases not matched to a gene. CDR1 is LNHDA, CDR2 SQIVND, per germline (reference sequence).

CDR3 sequence reads: CASSLGDRGRLGGYTF. The CDR3 coding sequence is TGCGCCAGCAGCTTGGGGGACAGGGGGCGCCTCGGCGGCTACACCTTC. This sequence joins TRBV5-1 and TRBJ1-2; 12 nucleotides align to TRBD1. In germline, CDR1 is SGHRS, CDR2 YFSETQ. The CDR3 consists of 16 residues. The J segment lost 8 bases and the V segment lost 0 bases, leaving 8 bases of the junction unmatched. Supplemented by reference TRBV5-1 and TRBJ1-2, the full variable domain reads KAGVTQTPRYLIKTRGQQVTLSCSPISGHRSVSWYQQTPGQGLQFLFEYFSETQRNKGNFPGRFSGRQFSNSRSEMNVSTLELGDSALYLCASSLGDRGRLGGYTFGSGTRLTVV.

This clone was seen only once. The V and J genes are TRBV5-4 and TRBJ1-6; no reliable D call. Germline values: CDR1 SGHNT, CDR2 YYREEE (reference sequence). Trimming removed 8 bases from V and 10 bases from J, with 22 bases in between. The CDR3 is 15 amino acids. The CDR3 DNA reads as TGTGCCAGACTCTTTATTCAGAGGGTGATGTCACCCCTCCACTTT. Amino acids: CARLFIQRVMSPLHF.

The chain has TRBV28 and TRBJ1-4; D not certain. Germline V lookup: CDR1 MDHEN, CDR2 SYDVKM. The CDR3 covers 15 residues. V gave up 4 bases and J gave up 3 bases, with 12 bases separating them. The CDR3 DNA reads TGTGCCAGCAGTTATGTCGGGATGGCTAATGAAAAACTGTTTTTT. Encoded protein: CASSYVGMANEKLFF.

The chain links TRBV29-1 to TRBJ1-4, with D possibly TRBD1 on 5 matching bases. Trimming took 5 bases from V and 8 from J, leaving 18 bases between them. The V gene's germline CDR1 is SQVTM and CDR2 ANQGSEA. The CDR3 consists of 14 residues. The CDR3 DNA reads as TGCAGCGTTCTCCTGGAGGGGAAAGGCGAAAAACTGTTTTTT. Amino acids: CSVLLEGKGEKLFF.

The chain joins TRBV9 to TRBJ2-1, with TRBD2 matching over 7 bases. Unmatched junction bases numbered 16, after V lost 3 bases and J lost 7 bases. The CDR3 loop spans 17 amino acids. CDR1 and CDR2 (germline): SGDLS, YYNGEE. The CDR3 loop is CASSGGRGQADRNEQFF. CDR3 nucleotide sequence: TGTGCCAGCAGCGGGGGGAGGGGCCAGGCAGATCGGAATGAGCAGTTCTTC.

This clone was found once. The chain carries TRBV5-5 and TRBJ2-7; 7 bases are shared with TRBD2. V dropped 3 bases and J dropped 2; count of bases not matched to a gene: 5. This CDR3 spans 14 amino acids. Germline values: CDR1 SGHKS, CDR2 YYEKEE (reference sequence). Here the CDR3 DNA reads TGTGCCAGCAGCTGGGGGGGACCGCCCTACGAGCAGTACTTC. Translated, it gives CASSWGGPPYEQYF.

CDR3: CATSENWEQFF. CDR3 DNA: TGTGCCACCAGTGAAAACTGGGAGCAGTTCTTC. The chain recombines TRBV24-1 with TRBJ2-1; D unresolved. Trimming took off 4 bases at V and 10 bases at J, with 7 bases between the two ends. The germline gives CDR1 KGHDR, CDR2 SFDVKD. The CDR3 is 11 residues long.

This chain uses TRBV28 with TRBJ2-2, with 7 positions matching TRBD1. CDR1 is MDHEN and CDR2 is SYDVKM in the germline V gene. The J segment lost 6 bases and the V segment lost 1 base, leaving 8 bases of the junction unmatched. The CDR3 runs 16 residues. The chain's CDR3 is CASSLFTPGGPGELFF. The CDR3 DNA is TGTGCCAGCAGTTTATTTACCCCAGGGGGTCCCGGGGAGCTGTTTTTT.

V usage is TRBV6-1 and J usage is TRBJ1-4; 8 bases agree with TRBD1. In germline, CDR1 is MNHNS, CDR2 SASEGT. V gave up 2 bases and J gave up 2 bases; unmatched junction bases: 10. This CDR3 is built from 18 residues. The DNA of the CDR3 is TGTGCCAGCAGTGAACCGGGACAGGTGGTGTGGACTAATGAAAAACTGTTTTTT. Encoded protein: CASSEPGQVVWTNEKLFF.

The gene calls are TRBV10-2 and TRBJ1-2; D may be TRBD1 (6 bases). The CDR3 runs to 15 residues. With 6 bases removed from V and 8 bases from J, the gap between germline ends came to 22 bases. In germline, CDR1 is WSHSY, CDR2 SAAADI. Here the CDR3 DNA reads TGCGCCAGCAGCCCGGTGGTAGGGGGTGAGCAGGGCTACACCTTC. Translation gives CASSPVVGGEQGYTF.

The genes are TRBV3-1 (or the pseudogene TRBV3-2) and TRBJ2-2; no definite D call. Trimming pared 1 base from V and 3 bases from J, leaving 9 bases between. This CDR3 is built from 15 residues. The germline V gene has CDR1 LGHDT and CDR2 YNNKEL (reference sequence). The CDR3 DNA reads as TGTGCCAGCAGCCAAGCACTACTTTACACCGGGGAGCTGTTTTTT. Translating it yields CASSQALLYTGELFF.

V usage is TRBV5-1 and J usage is TRBJ1-2, with 9 bases that match TRBD1. V gave up 10 bases and J gave up 3 bases; unmatched junction bases: 13. The CDR3 totals 15 residues. The V gene's germline CDR1 is SGHRS and CDR2 YFSETQ. DNA for the CDR3: TGCGCCTCCTGGTCGGGGGGACAGGGTTACTATGGCTACACCTTC. It encodes CASWSGGQGYYGYTF.

CDR3 residues: CASSQMTSGAYVGTQYF. The CDR3 coding sequence is TGTGCCAGCAGCCAAATGACGAGCGGGGCCTACGTAGGGACCCAGTACTTC. The V call is TRBV3-1 (or the pseudogene TRBV3-2), the J call TRBJ2-5, with TRBD2 identical over 7 bases. This CDR3 region has 17 residues. With 2 bases clipped from V and 7 bases from J, the junction kept 16 bases outside the gene matches. Germline V CDR1 and CDR2: LGHDT, YNNKEL (reference sequence).

Here the CDR3 DNA reads TGTGCCAGCACCCTGGCAACAGATCAGTTCTTC. It translates to CASTLATDQFF. The chain uses TRBV6-5 and TRBJ2-1; D is unresolved. This CDR3 spans 11 amino acids. With 7 bases removed from V and 13 bases from J, the gap between germline ends came to 14 bases. CDR1 and CDR2 from the germline V gene are MNHEY and SVGAGI.

The chain is built from TRBV11-2 and TRBJ2-3, with 14 bases identical to TRBD2. Germline CDR1 SGHAT, CDR2 FQNNGV. Trimming took 3 bases from V and 0 from J; bases not matched to a gene: 2. The CDR3 covers 17 residues. CDR3 DNA: TGTGCCAGCAGCTTTCGGACTAGCGGGGGGAGCACAGATACGCAGTATTTT. Its protein is CASSFRTSGGSTDTQYF.